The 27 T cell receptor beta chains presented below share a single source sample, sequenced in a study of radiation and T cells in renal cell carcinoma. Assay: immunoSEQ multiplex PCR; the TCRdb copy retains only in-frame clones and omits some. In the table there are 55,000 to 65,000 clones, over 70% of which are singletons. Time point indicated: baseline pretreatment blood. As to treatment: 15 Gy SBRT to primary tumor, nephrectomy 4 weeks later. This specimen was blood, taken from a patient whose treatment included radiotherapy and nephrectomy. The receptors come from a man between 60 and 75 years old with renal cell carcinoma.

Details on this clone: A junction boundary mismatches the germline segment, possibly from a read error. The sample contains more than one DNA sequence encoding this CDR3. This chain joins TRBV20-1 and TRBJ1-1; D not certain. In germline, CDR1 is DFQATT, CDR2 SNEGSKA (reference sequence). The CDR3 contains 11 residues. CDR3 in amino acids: CSASRATEAFF. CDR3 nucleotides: TGCAGTGCTAGCCGGGCTACTGAGGCTTTCTTT.

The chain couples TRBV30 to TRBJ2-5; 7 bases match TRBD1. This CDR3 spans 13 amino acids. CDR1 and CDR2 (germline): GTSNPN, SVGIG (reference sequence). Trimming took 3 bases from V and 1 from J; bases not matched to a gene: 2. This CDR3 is CAWRNRGQETQYF. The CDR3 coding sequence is TGTGCCTGGAGAAACAGGGGCCAAGAGACCCAGTACTTC.

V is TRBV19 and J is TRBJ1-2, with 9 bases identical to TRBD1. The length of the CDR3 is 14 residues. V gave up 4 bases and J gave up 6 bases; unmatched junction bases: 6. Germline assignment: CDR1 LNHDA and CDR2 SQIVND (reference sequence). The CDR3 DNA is TGTGCCAGTAGTACTTGGACAGGGGAAGATGGCTACACCTTC. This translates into CASSTWTGEDGYTF.

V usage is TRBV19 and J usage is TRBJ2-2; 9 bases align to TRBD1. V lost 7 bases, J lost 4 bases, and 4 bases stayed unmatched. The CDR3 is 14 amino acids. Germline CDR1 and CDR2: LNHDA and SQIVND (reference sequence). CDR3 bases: TGTGCCAGTATAGGACAGGGGCTCACCGGGGAGCTGTTTTTT. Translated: CASIGQGLTGELFF.

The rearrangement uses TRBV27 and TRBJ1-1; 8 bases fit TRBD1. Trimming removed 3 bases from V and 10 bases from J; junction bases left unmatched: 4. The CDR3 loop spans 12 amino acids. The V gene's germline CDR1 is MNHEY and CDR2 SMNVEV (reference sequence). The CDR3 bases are TGTGCCAGCAGTTTTCAGGGGGCAAGAGCTTTCTTT. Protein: CASSFQGARAFF.

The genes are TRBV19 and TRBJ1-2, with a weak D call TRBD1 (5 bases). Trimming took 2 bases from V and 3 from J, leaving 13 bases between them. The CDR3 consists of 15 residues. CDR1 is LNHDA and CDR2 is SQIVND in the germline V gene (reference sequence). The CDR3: CASSIQGQADYGYTF. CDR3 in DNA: TGTGCCAGTAGTATACAGGGTCAGGCTGACTATGGCTACACCTTC.

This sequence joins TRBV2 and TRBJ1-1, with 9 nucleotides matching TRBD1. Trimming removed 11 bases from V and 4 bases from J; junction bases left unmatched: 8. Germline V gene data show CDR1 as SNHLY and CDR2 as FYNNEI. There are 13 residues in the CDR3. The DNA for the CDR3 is TGTGCCGGTGGACAGGGGTGGAGCACTGAAGCTTTCTTT. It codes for CAGGQGWSTEAFF.

CDR3 protein: CASKGTSGQYQETQYF. The CDR3, as DNA: TGTGCCAGCAAAGGGACTAGCGGGCAGTACCAAGAGACCCAGTACTTC. The chain couples TRBV19 to TRBJ2-5; 12 bases line up with TRBD2. CDR1 and CDR2 (germline): LNHDA, SQIVND (reference sequence). The CDR3 has 16 residues. V lost 9 bases and J lost 0; bases outside the gene matches: 8. Full variable domain (rest looked up from reference TRBV19 and TRBJ2-5): DGGITQSPKYLFRKEGQNVTLSCEQNLNHDAMYWYRQDPGQGLRLIYYSQIVNDFQKGDIAEGYSVSREKKESFPLTVTSAQKNPTAFYLCASKGTSGQYQETQYFGPGTRLLVL.

Here the CDR3 reads CASSEGPAQETQYF. CDR3 bases: TGTGCCAGCAGTGAAGGCCCGGCCCAAGAGACCCAGTACTTC. The V and J genes are TRBV6-1 and TRBJ2-5; D gene uncertain. CDR1 and CDR2 from the germline V gene are MNHNS and SASEGT. With 1 base removed from V and 1 base from J, the gap between germline ends came to 7 bases. This CDR3 comprises 14 residues.

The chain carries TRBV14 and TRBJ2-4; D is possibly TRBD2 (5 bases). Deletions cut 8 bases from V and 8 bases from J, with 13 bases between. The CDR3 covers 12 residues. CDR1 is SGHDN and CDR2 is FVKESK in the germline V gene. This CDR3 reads CASGLGRDIQYF. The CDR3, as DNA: TGTGCCAGCGGACTGGGAAGGGACATTCAGTACTTC.

The CDR3 loop reads CASSLVSGSGTGELFF. The CDR3 bases are TGTGCCAGCAGCTTGGTTAGCGGGAGTGGCACCGGGGAGCTGTTTTTT. The chain has TRBV7-2 and TRBJ2-2, with 9 bases lining up with TRBD2. Trimming took 3 bases from V and 4 from J; bases not matched to a gene: 6. The CDR3 is made up of 16 amino acids. CDR1 SGHTA and CDR2 FQGNSA come from the germline V gene.

CDR3 sequence (DNA): TGTGCCAGCAGTGGGGGGGGCACTGAAGCTTTCTTT. It yields the protein CASSGGGTEAFF. V usage is TRBV2 and J usage is TRBJ1-1, with D maybe TRBD1 (5 bases). CDR1 is SNHLY and CDR2 is FYNNEI in the germline V gene. Deletions cut 4 bases from V and 4 bases from J, with 7 bases between. The CDR3 runs to 12 residues.

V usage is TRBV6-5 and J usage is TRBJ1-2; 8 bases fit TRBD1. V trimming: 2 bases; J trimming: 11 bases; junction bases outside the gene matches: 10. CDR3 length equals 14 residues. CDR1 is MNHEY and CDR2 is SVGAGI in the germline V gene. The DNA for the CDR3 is TGTGCCAGCAGTTACCTCGGGACAGGAGCCCTTTACACCTTC. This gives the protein CASSYLGTGALYTF.

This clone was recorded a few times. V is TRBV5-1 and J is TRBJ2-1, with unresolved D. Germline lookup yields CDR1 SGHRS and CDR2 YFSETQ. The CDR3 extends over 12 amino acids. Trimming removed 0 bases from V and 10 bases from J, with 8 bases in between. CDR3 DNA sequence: TGCGCCAGCAGCTTGGGGCAGGCCGAGCAGTTCTTC. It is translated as CASSLGQAEQFF.

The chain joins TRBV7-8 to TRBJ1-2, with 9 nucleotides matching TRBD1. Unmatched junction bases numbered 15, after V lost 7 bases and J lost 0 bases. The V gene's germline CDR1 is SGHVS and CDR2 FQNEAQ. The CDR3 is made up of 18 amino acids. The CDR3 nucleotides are TGTGCCAGCATCAGTTATCTTCCGGGACAGGGCTCTAACTATGGCTACACCTTC. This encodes CASISYLPGQGSNYGYTF.

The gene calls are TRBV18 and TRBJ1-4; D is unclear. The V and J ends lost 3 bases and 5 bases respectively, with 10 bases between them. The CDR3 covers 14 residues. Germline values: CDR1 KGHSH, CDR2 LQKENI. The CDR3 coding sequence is TGTGCCAGCTCACCCCGCCGGCTCAATGAAAAACTGTTTTTT. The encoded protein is CASSPRRLNEKLFF.

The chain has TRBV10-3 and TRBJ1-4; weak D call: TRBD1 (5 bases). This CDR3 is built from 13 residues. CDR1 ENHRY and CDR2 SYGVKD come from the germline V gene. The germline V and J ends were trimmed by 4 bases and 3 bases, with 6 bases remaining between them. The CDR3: CAISGDPNEKLFF. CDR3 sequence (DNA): TGTGCCATCAGTGGGGACCCTAATGAAAAACTGTTTTTT.

The CDR3 protein is CSVEVPLSSYNEQFF. CDR3 coding DNA: TGCAGCGTTGAAGTCCCCCTGAGCTCCTACAATGAGCAGTTCTTC. The chain is built from TRBV29-1 and TRBJ2-1; D uncertain. CDR1 and CDR2 from the germline V gene are SQVTM and ANQGSEA. CDR3 size: 15 residues. V was trimmed by 1 base and J by 0 bases, leaving 10 bases between them.

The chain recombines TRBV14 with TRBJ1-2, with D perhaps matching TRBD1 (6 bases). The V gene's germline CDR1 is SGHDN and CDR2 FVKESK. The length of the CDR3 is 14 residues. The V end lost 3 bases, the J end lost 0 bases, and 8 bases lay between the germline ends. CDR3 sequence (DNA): TGTGCCAGCAGCCAGGGACAACCTAACTATGGCTACACCTTC. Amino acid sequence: CASSQGQPNYGYTF.

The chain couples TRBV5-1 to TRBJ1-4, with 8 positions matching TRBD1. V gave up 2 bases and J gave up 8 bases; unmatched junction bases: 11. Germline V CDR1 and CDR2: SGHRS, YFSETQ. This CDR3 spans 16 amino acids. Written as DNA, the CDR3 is TGCGCCAGCAGCTTTTCCGGACAGGGAGGACCCGAAAAACTGTTTTTT. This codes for CASSFSGQGGPEKLFF.

DNA for the CDR3: TGTGCCTGGCAGGGGACGGGCAATCAGCCCCAGCATTTT. Amino acid sequence: CAWQGTGNQPQHF. The chain couples TRBV30 to TRBJ1-5; D is perhaps TRBD1 (6 bases). The germline CDR1 and CDR2 sequences are GTSNPN and SVGIG (reference sequence). The V end was cut by 5 bases, the J end by 2 bases, with 10 bases between. CDR3 length equals 13 residues.

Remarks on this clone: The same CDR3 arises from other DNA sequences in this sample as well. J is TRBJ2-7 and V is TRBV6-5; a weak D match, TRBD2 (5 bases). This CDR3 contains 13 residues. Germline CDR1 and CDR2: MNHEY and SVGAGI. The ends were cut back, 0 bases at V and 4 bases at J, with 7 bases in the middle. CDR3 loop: CASSYSRGYEQYF. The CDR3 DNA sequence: TGTGCCAGCAGTTACTCGAGAGGGTACGAGCAGTACTTC.

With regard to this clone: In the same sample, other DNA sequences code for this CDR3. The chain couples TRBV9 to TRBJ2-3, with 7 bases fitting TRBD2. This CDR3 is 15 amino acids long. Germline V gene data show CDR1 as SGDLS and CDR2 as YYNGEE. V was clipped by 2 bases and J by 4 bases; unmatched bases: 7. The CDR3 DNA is TGTGCCAGCAGCGTGAGACTAGCAGGAGCAGATACGCAGTATTTT. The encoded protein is CASSVRLAGADTQYF.

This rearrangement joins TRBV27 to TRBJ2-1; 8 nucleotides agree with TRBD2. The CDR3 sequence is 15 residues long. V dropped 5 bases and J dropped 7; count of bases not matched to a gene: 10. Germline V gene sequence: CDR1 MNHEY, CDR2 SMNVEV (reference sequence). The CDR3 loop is CASSPGVAGWNEQFF. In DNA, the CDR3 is TGTGCCAGCAGTCCCGGGGTAGCGGGATGGAATGAGCAGTTCTTC.

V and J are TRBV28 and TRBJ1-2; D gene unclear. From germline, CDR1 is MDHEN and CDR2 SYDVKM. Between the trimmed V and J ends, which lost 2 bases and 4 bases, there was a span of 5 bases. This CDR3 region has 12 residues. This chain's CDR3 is CASSLVGYGYTF. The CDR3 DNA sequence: TGTGCCAGCAGTTTAGTTGGCTATGGCTACACCTTC.

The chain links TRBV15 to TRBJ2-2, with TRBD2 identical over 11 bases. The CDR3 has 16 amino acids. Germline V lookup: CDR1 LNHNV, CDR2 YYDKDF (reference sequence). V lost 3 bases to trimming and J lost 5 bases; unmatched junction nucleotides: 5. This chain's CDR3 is CATSSELAGVTGELFF. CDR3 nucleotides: TGTGCCACCAGCAGTGAACTAGCGGGAGTTACCGGGGAGCTGTTTTTT. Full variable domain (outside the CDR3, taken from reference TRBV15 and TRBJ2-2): DAMVIQNPRYQVTQFGKPVTLSCSQTLNHNVMYWYQQKSSQAPKLLFHYYDKDFNNEADTPDNFQSRRPNTSFCFLDIRSPGLGDTAMYLCATSSELAGVTGELFFGEGSRLTVL.

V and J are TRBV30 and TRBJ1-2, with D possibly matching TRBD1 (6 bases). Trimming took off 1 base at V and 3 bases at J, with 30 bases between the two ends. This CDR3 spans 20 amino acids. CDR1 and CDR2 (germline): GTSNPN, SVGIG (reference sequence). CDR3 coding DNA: TGTGCCTGGAGTGGGGGGTTATGGACAGATAAAGAGGAGGCCCACTATGGCTACACCTTC. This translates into CAWSGGLWTDKEEAHYGYTF. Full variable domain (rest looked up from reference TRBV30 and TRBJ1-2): SQTIHQWPATLVQPVGSPLSLECTVEGTSNPNLYWYRQAAGRGLQLLFYSVGIGQISSEVPQNLSASRPQDRQFILSSKKLLLSDSGFYLCAWSGGLWTDKEEAHYGYTFGSGTRLTVV.